This TCR beta chain stems from a study of shared clonotypes between healthy human individuals. TCRdb keeps only in-frame clones here, not all; method: immunoSEQ multiplex PCR. The sample carries over a million clones, 95% to 99% recorded once. The ends lost 4 bases at V and 8 bases at J; junction bases unmatched: 7. The CDR3 contains 14 residues. Germline CDR1 is SGHNT and CDR2 is YYREEE (reference sequence). In regard to this clone: The antigen is undetermined. This specimen includes other DNA sequences encoding the same CDR3.

Points from the study as a whole: Although depth was large, rarefaction showed that sequencing of the sorted subsets was incomplete.

The sequenced sample consisted of naive CD4+ T cells sorted from blood. Described subset: CD45RA+ positively selected. The genes are TRBV5-4 and TRBJ1-4; 8 bases line up with TRBD1. The clonotype was recovered from a man aged 30 to 39 in good health. The DNA for the CDR3 is TGTGCCAGCAGCCTCGGACAGGGCAGAGAAAAACTGTTTTTT. Amino acids: CASSLGQGREKLFF.